The sequence of this T cell receptor beta chain was determined in a study of metastatic and nonmetastatic thyroid tumors. Study overall: Both malignant and benign thyroid patients supplied peripheral blood and tumor or nodule tissue samples, across which the repertoires of these patients were then compared.

TCRdb reassembled clones from the PCR reads with MiXCR. The table includes 15,000 to 25,000 clones, around 25% detected once. Concerning this clone itself: What it recognizes is unknown.

Study-wide findings and caveats: The reported finding was significantly higher TCR beta diversity in malignant thyroid tumors relative to benign nodules, in blood and tumor.

Germline-derived CDR1 and CDR2 are ENHRY and SYGVKD. The ends were cut back, 4 bases at V and 6 bases at J, with 9 bases in the middle. The CDR3 loop spans 12 amino acids. Treatment of any kind had been given to no patient before thyroid surgery. The specimen sequenced was blood. The chain employs TRBV10-3 and TRBJ1-1; D call uncertain. The clonotype originates from a male donor with papillary thyroid cancer or a benign thyroid nodule (not recorded which). Some clones in this sample may be carry-over from other donors' samples. The CDR3 DNA sequence: TGTGCCATCAGTGGTGGGGTGGCTGAAGCTTTCTTT. Encoded protein: CAISGGVAEAFF.